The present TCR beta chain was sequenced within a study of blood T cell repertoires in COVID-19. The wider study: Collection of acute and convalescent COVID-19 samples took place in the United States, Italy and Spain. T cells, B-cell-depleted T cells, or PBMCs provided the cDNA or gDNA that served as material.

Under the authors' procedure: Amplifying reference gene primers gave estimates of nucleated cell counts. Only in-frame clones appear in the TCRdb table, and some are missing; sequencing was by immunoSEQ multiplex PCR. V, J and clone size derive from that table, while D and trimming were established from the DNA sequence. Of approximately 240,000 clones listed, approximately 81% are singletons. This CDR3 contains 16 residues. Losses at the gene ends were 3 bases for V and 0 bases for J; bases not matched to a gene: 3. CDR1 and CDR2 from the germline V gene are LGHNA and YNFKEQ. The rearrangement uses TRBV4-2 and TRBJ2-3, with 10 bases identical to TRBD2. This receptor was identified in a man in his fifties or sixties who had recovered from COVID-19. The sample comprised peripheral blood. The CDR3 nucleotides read TGTGCCAGCAGCCATGCTAGCGGGAGTAGCACAGATACGCAGTATTTT. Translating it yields CASSHASGSSTDTQYF.